What follows are 27 T cell receptor beta chains derived from one specimen sequenced in a study of response to subunit inactivated influenza vaccine listed by TCRdb under 2018. Per the publication, the time point label means: more than 40 days after influenza vaccine administration. The library was generated by RT-PCR. Sequencing was performed on an Illumina HiSeq 2500. TCRdb reworked the public reads: Q25 trimming with fastp, MiXCR clone assembly, productive beta chains retained. All rows with the same CDR3 protein become a single entry with the most common DNA and genes. The sample yields roughly 150,000 distinct CDR3 sequences; roughly 10% were counted once. The ten largest clones capture roughly 12% of the sample. The sequencing here drew on non-naive T cells sorted from PBMCs, taken about 40 days after vaccination. Per the publication, the cell subset or site label means: memory T cell fraction. The receptors originated from a man between 45 and 60 years old who received an inactivated influenza vaccine. Donor details come from another sample of the same person, matched by shared clones.

The chain combines TRBV29-1 with TRBJ2-7; 7 positions agree with TRBD2. The CDR3 covers 12 residues. J gave up 5 bases and V 7 bases, and 8 bases lay outside the gene matches. Germline-derived CDR1 and CDR2 are SQVTM and ANQGSEA. The CDR3 bases are TGCAGCGCTTCGGTGCGGGGGAACGAGCAGTACTTC. This gives the protein CSASVRGNEQYF.

This clonotype was seen at least ten times. The rearrangement uses TRBV3-1 and TRBJ2-7, with TRBD1 matching over 7 bases. The CDR3 consists of 14 residues. In germline, CDR1 is LGHDT, CDR2 YNNKEL (reference sequence). Losses at the gene ends were 10 bases for V and 3 bases for J; bases not matched to a gene: 12. The CDR3 reads CATQQGPSFYEQYF. The CDR3 DNA reads as TGTGCCACCCAACAGGGGCCATCATTCTACGAGCAGTACTTC.

This clonotype has a handful of counts. The chain couples TRBV15 to TRBJ2-7, with a possible D match to TRBD1 (6 bases). This CDR3 has 15 residues. Trimming removed 0 bases at V and 2 bases at J, with 11 bases between. CDR1 and CDR2 (germline): LNHNV, YYDKDF (reference sequence). The CDR3 here is CATSRDGRGTYEQYF. In DNA form, the CDR3 reads TGTGCCACCAGCAGAGACGGCAGGGGAACCTACGAGCAGTACTTC.

This clonotype came up many times. This chain connects TRBV7-9 to TRBJ1-4; possibly TRBD1 for D (5 bases). The V end was cut by 6 bases, the J end by 6 bases, with 14 bases between. CDR1 is SEHNR, CDR2 FQNEAQ, per germline (reference sequence). There are 14 residues in the CDR3. The CDR3 loop is CASRNIRVDEKLFF. The CDR3 DNA follows: TGTGCCAGCAGAAATATCAGGGTAGATGAAAAACTGTTTTTT.

This clonotype was counted between two and nine times. The gene calls are TRBV7-2 and TRBJ1-6, with 8 positions matching TRBD1. J gave up 7 bases and V 5 bases, and 13 bases lay outside the gene matches. In germline, CDR1 is SGHTA, CDR2 FQGNSA. The CDR3 is 17 residues long. The CDR3 region has the DNA TGTGCCAGCAGCAAGACAGGGGTTCAGGGTCTGAATTCACCCCTCCACTTT. This codes for CASSKTGVQGLNSPLHF.

The table lists this clonotype with many counts. The CDR3: CASSLGSAETQYF. The CDR3 DNA is TGTGCCAGCAGCTTAGGGTCGGCGGAGACCCAGTACTTC. The chain is built from TRBV7-2 and TRBJ2-5; D not resolved. The germline V gene encodes CDR1 SGHTA and CDR2 FQGNSA. This CDR3 is 13 amino acids long. Trimming took 1 base from V and 5 from J, leaving 8 bases between them.

There are many counts of this clonotype. This sequence joins TRBV4-3 and TRBJ1-3; possibly TRBD1 for D (5 bases). Trimming left V 2 bases short and J 0 bases short, with 8 bases between. From germline, CDR1 is LGHNA and CDR2 YSLEER. This CDR3 is 15 amino acids long. CDR3 sequence: CASSQSGTSGNTIYF. For the CDR3, the DNA is TGCGCCAGCAGCCAATCCGGGACCTCTGGAAACACCATATATTTT.

This clonotype showed up just a few times. The V and J genes are TRBV5-6 and TRBJ2-1; 9 nucleotides align to TRBD2. The length of the CDR3 is 15 residues. Germline values: CDR1 SGHDT, CDR2 YYEEEE. V lost 4 bases and J lost 5; bases outside the gene matches: 7. This chain's CDR3 is CASSATGLADNEQFF. In DNA, the CDR3 is TGTGCCAGCAGCGCGACGGGACTAGCTGACAATGAGCAGTTCTTC.

With respect to this clonotype: One end of the junction is discordant with germline, which a read error may explain. The chain links TRBV6-4 to TRBJ2-4, with D tentatively TRBD2 (6 bases). Germline CDR1 is MRHNA and CDR2 is SNTAGT. The CDR3 runs to 18 residues. The CDR3 is CARSDGGLVNVPKNIQYF. The CDR3 nucleotides are TGTGCCCGCAGTGACGGGGGTCTTGTGAACGTACCCAAAAACATTCAGTACTTC.

Only a few counts were recorded for this clonotype. The genes are TRBV7-8 and TRBJ1-5; D unresolved. Germline loops: CDR1 SGHVS, CDR2 FQNEAQ. Trimming stripped 1 base from V and 6 bases from J, with 7 bases between. The CDR3 consists of 13 residues. The CDR3 spells CASSLERVQPQHF. The DNA of the CDR3 is TGTGCCAGCAGCTTAGAGAGGGTTCAGCCCCAGCATTTT.

In this sample, this clonotype turned up a few times. The rearrangement uses TRBV5-1 and TRBJ2-1; D remains ambiguous. In germline, CDR1 is SGHRS, CDR2 YFSETQ. The CDR3 sequence is 14 residues long. V lost 0 bases and J lost 7, with 11 bases in between. The DNA for the CDR3 is TGCGCCAGCAGCTTGGCGGCGGTGGGGAATGAGCAGTTCTTC. This codes for CASSLAAVGNEQFF.

This chain connects TRBV7-9 to TRBJ2-2; possibly TRBD1 or TRBD2 for D (6 bases each). The V and J ends lost 4 bases and 3 bases respectively, with 15 bases between them. Germline assignment: CDR1 SEHNR and CDR2 FQNEAQ (reference sequence). The length of the CDR3 is 16 residues. The chain's CDR3 is CASSSGTRRDTGELFF. CDR3 sequence (DNA): TGTGCCAGCAGCTCGGGGACAAGGAGGGACACCGGGGAGCTGTTTTTT.

J is TRBJ2-1 and V is TRBV9; tentative D call: TRBD2 (6 bases). This CDR3 is built from 16 residues. Between the trimmed V and J ends, which lost 2 bases and 1 base, there was a span of 13 bases. Germline CDR1 reads SGDLS; CDR2 reads YYNGEE. CDR3 in amino acids: CASSVLDYASYNEQFF. CDR3 bases: TGTGCCAGCAGCGTTTTGGACTATGCATCCTACAATGAGCAGTTCTTC.

The V and J genes are TRBV9 and TRBJ2-2; D is ambiguous. The CDR3 contains 14 residues. Germline V gene lookup returns CDR1 SGDLS and CDR2 YYNGEE. Trimming took off 3 bases at V and 3 bases at J, with 9 bases between the two ends. CDR3 protein: CASSANTYTGELFF. The CDR3 DNA is TGTGCCAGCAGCGCGAATACATACACCGGGGAGCTGTTTTTT. Supplemented by reference TRBV9 and TRBJ2-2, the full variable domain reads DSGVTQTPKHLITATGQRVTLRCSPRSGDLSVYWYQQSLDQGLQFLIQYYNGEERAKGNILERFSAQQFPDLHSELNLSSLELGDSALYFCASSANTYTGELFFGEGSRLTVL.

The chain recombines TRBV6-2 or TRBV6-3 with TRBJ1-1, with D possibly being TRBD1 (5 bases). The length of the CDR3 is 15 residues. V was cut by 4 bases and J by 3 bases, with 15 bases left in between. The germline V gene has CDR1 MNHEY and CDR2 SVGEGT. CDR3 nucleotide sequence: TGTGCCAGCAGTTCTATCAGGGAGATAGACACTGAAGCTTTCTTT. Translation gives CASSSIREIDTEAFF.

The chain has TRBV10-3 and TRBJ2-7, with 9 bases lining up with TRBD1. V lost 6 bases, J lost 7 bases, and 19 bases stayed unmatched. The CDR3 loop spans 17 amino acids. CDR1 is ENHRY, CDR2 SYGVKD, per germline. In DNA form, the CDR3 reads TGTGCCATCAGCCCCGGGGGAGGGACAGGGAATATCGCAGAGCAGTACTTC. It is translated as CAISPGGGTGNIAEQYF.

The V gene is TRBV7-2, the J gene TRBJ2-2; TRBD1 matches at 9 bases. With V trimmed by 5 bases and J by 6 bases, 7 bases remained unmatched. The CDR3 covers 15 residues. Germline V gives CDR1 SGHTA, CDR2 FQGNSA. The DNA of the CDR3 is TGTGCCAGCAGCCCGCCCGGGACAGGGTCCGGGGAGCTGTTTTTT. Translation gives CASSPPGTGSGELFF. The entire variable domain, with the rest obtained from reference TRBV7-2 and TRBJ2-2, is as follows: GAGVSQSPSNKVTEKGKDVELRCDPISGHTALYWYRQSLGQGLEFLIYFQGNSAPDKSGLPSDRFSAERTGGSVSTLTIQRTQQEDSAVYLCASSPPGTGSGELFFGEGSRLTVL.

V and J are TRBV20-1 and TRBJ2-1, with D hard to call. The V gene lost 3 bases and the J gene lost 6 bases, with 6 bases spanning the gap. The CDR3 runs 11 residues. CDR1 is DFQATT, CDR2 SNEGSKA, per germline (reference sequence). The chain's CDR3 is CSASASNEQFF. CDR3 bases: TGCAGTGCTAGCGCCAGCAATGAGCAGTTCTTC.

This clonotype was seen a few times. This clone may be a read error of a much larger clone one base away. The chain recombines TRBV12-3 or TRBV12-4 with TRBJ2-6; the D is unclear. This CDR3 comprises 14 residues. V gave up 1 base and J gave up 2 bases, with 3 bases separating them. This CDR3 reads CASSLGAGANVLTF. Written as DNA, the CDR3 is TGTGCCAGCAGTTTAGGGGCTGGGGCCAACGTCCTGACTTTC.

The rearrangement links TRBV6-1 to TRBJ2-5; D is unresolved. V lost 5 bases to trimming and J lost 5 bases, with 12 bases between them. This CDR3 has 13 residues. Germline CDR1 is MNHNS and CDR2 is SASEGT. CDR3 protein: CASSLGIRETQYF. In DNA form, the CDR3 reads TGTGCCAGCAGTCTGGGGATACGGGAGACCCAGTACTTC.

V and J are TRBV19 and TRBJ2-1; no firm D call. The CDR3 runs 14 residues. The ends were cut back, 0 bases at V and 5 bases at J, with 8 bases in the middle. Germline V gene sequence: CDR1 LNHDA, CDR2 SQIVND (reference sequence). The CDR3 loop reads CASSIEAGNNEQFF. CDR3 bases: TGTGCCAGTAGTATAGAGGCTGGGAACAATGAGCAGTTCTTC.

This clonotype has just a few counts. The chain is built from TRBV5-5 and TRBJ1-1; D gene ambiguous. The CDR3 has 12 amino acids. CDR1 and CDR2 (germline): SGHKS, YYEKEE (reference sequence). Trimming took off 0 bases at V and 3 bases at J, with 3 bases between the two ends. The CDR3 DNA reads TGTGCCAGCAGCTTGGCGTACACTGAAGCTTTCTTT. It yields the protein CASSLAYTEAFF.

This chain links TRBV28 with TRBJ1-5; TRBD1 agrees at 11 bases. The CDR3 spans 16 residues. CDR1 is MDHEN, CDR2 SYDVKM, per germline. After removal of 4 bases from V and 6 bases from J, the junction contained 8 bases not matched to a gene. The DNA for the CDR3 is TGTGCCAGCAGTTCACCCCCCGGGACAGGGGGTCAGCCCCAGCATTTT. Translating it yields CASSSPPGTGGQPQHF.

This clonotype was seen many times. This chain joins TRBV10-3 and TRBJ1-1; D ambiguous. Trimming shortened V by 4 bases and J by 3 bases, and 12 bases separated the two germline ends. This CDR3 is built from 14 residues. In germline, CDR1 is ENHRY, CDR2 SYGVKD. The CDR3 loop is CAISGSPGDTEAFF. In nucleotides, the CDR3 is TGTGCCATCAGTGGATCGCCCGGGGACACTGAAGCTTTCTTT.

A note on this clonotype: A much more abundant neighbour one base away suggests this may be a read error. The chain joins TRBV2 to TRBJ2-6, with D unresolved. Trimming pared 1 base from V and 0 bases from J, leaving 7 bases between. CDR3 length equals 16 residues. The germline V gene encodes CDR1 SNHLY and CDR2 FYNNEI. The CDR3 DNA sequence: TGTGCCAGCAGTGAAGTGGGCAACTCTGGGGCCAACGTCCTGACTTTC. It encodes CASSEVGNSGANVLTF.

This clonotype was counted ten times or more. V gene TRBV7-2 combines with J gene TRBJ2-1; 7 bases map to TRBD2. From germline, CDR1 is SGHTA and CDR2 FQGNSA. The J segment lost 0 bases and the V segment lost 0 bases, leaving 8 bases of the junction unmatched. The CDR3 loop spans 18 amino acids. The CDR3 sequence is CASSLAAGGSYSYNEQFF. CDR3 DNA: TGTGCCAGCAGCTTAGCGGCTGGCGGGAGCTACTCCTACAATGAGCAGTTCTTC. Supplemented by reference TRBV7-2 and TRBJ2-1, the full variable domain reads GAGVSQSPSNKVTEKGKDVELRCDPISGHTALYWYRQSLGQGLEFLIYFQGNSAPDKSGLPSDRFSAERTGGSVSTLTIQRTQQEDSAVYLCASSLAAGGSYSYNEQFFGPGTRLTVL.

Only a few counts were recorded for this clonotype. The chain employs TRBV11-2 and TRBJ2-3; 8 nucleotides match TRBD1. Losses at the gene ends were 1 base for V and 2 bases for J; bases not matched to a gene: 8. Germline V CDR1 and CDR2: SGHAT, FQNNGV. The CDR3 has 17 residues. The CDR3 DNA sequence: TGTGCCAGCAGCTTAGTGTTACAGGGGGTTTACACAGATACGCAGTATTTT. Translating it yields CASSLVLQGVYTDTQYF.